The clone carrying this T cell receptor beta chain was observed once. The data derive from a study of blood T cell repertoires in COVID-19. The CDR3 sequence is 14 residues long. Germline CDR1 reads MNHEY; CDR2 reads SVGAGI. V was trimmed by 6 bases and J by 4 bases, leaving 15 bases between them. Data came from immunoSEQ multiplex PCR; TCRdb stores just in-frame clones and leaves some out. Of just over 300,000 clones listed, about nine tenths are singletons. Input material: PBMCs or T cells enriched from blood (not recorded which). The V call is TRBV6-5, the J call TRBJ1-2, with D possibly matching TRBD1 (5 bases). This TCR derives from a young man who had recovered from COVID-19. The CDR3 protein is CASSPPQGTYGYTF. The CDR3 DNA reads TGTGCCAGCAGCCCCCCTCAGGGTACCTATGGCTACACCTTC.